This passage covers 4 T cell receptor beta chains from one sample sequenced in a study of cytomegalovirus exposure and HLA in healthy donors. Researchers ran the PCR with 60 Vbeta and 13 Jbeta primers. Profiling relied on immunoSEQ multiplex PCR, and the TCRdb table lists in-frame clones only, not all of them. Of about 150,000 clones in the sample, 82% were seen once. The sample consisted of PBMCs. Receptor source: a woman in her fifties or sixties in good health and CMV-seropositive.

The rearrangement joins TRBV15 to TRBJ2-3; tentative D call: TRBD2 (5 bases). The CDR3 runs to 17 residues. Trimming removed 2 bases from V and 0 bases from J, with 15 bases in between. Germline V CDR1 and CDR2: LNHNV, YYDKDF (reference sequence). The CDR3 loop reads CATSRTRGLSSTDTQYF. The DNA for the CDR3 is TGTGCCACCAGCAGAACCCGCGGACTTTCTAGCACAGATACGCAGTATTTT.

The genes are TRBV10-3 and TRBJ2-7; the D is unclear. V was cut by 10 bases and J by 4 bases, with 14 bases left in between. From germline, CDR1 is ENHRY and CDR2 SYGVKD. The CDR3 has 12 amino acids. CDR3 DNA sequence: TGTGCCACCAGGCTAGGATCTTACGAGCAGTACTTC. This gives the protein CATRLGSYEQYF.

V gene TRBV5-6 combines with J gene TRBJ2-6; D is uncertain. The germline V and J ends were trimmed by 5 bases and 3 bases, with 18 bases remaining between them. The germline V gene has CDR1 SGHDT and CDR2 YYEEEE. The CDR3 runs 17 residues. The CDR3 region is CASSQTISRGGANVLTF. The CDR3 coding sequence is TGTGCCAGCAGTCAAACTATAAGCAGAGGTGGGGCCAACGTCCTGACTTTC.

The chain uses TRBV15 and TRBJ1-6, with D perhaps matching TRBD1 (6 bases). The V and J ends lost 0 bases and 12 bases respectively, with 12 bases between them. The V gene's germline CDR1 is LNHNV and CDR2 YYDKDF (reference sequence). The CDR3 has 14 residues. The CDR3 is CATSREQGSVPLHF. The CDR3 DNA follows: TGTGCCACCAGCAGAGAACAGGGAAGTGTACCCCTCCACTTT.